The clone carrying this T cell receptor beta chain has just a few counts. Antigen: not known. V was trimmed by 0 bases and J by 4 bases, leaving 14 bases between them. This CDR3 spans 15 amino acids. CDR1 and CDR2 (germline): DFQATT, SNEGSKA (reference sequence). TCRdb re-called the RT-PCR reads through MiXCR, storing one row per CDR3 protein. The profile covers 650,000 to 700,000 distinct CDR3 sequences, with around 16% appearing a single time and approximately 10% taken by the ten largest. The sample belongs to a study of response to subunit inactivated influenza vaccine. General study points: The authors suggested that few new T cells are recruited per seasonal influenza vaccination.

This sample comprised PBMCs from blood, obtained 11 to 12 days after vaccination. This sequence originates from a man aged 45 to 65 who received an inactivated influenza vaccine. The chain couples TRBV20-1 to TRBJ2-3; either TRBD1 or TRBD2 may supply D (5 bases each). For the CDR3, the DNA is TGCAGTGCTAGAGATCCGGGGCGTCACCCAGATACGCAGTATTTT. Translation: CSARDPGRHPDTQYF.